The TCR beta chain described here comes from a study of cytomegalovirus exposure and HLA in healthy donors. General observations from the study: In a later analysis, HLA-C alleles had the fewest associated TCRs, DRB1 alleles the most.

Primers for the PCR totalled 60 Vbeta and 13 Jbeta. Clones were sequenced by immunoSEQ multiplex PCR, and TCRdb holds only the in-frame ones, with some missing. The table records 65,000 to 90,000 clones, 79% of them present only once. Trimming took 3 bases from V and 0 from J, leaving 8 bases between them. This CDR3 comprises 14 residues. Germline V gene sequence: CDR1 MNHNS, CDR2 SASEGT. This clone has a handful of counts. Its antigen remains unknown. This TCR was sampled from a man between 25 and 39 years old in good health and CMV-seronegative. The material sequenced was PBMCs. The rearrangement links TRBV6-1 to TRBJ1-1; D not certain. For the CDR3, the DNA is TGTGCCAGCAGTGATTACTTCTTGAACACTGAAGCTTTCTTT. Encoded protein: CASSDYFLNTEAFF.